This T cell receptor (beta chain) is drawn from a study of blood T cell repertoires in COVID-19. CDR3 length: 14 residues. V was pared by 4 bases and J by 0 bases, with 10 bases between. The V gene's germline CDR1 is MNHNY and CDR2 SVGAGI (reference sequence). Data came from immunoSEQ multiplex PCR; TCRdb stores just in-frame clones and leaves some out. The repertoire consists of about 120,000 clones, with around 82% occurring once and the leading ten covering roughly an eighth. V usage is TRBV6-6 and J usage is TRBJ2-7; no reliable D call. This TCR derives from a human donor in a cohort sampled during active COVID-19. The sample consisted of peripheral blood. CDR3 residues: CASSSHLSSYEQYF. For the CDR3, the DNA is TGTGCCAGCAGTTCCCACCTGAGCTCCTACGAGCAGTACTTC.